Shown below are 19 T cell receptor beta chains from a single sample sequenced in a study of blood T cells in healthy people across ages. Through a sample-barcoded 5' primer and a J-beta primer mix, a second PCR was run for about 6 to 12 cycles. TCRdb called the 5' RACE reads again in MiXCR, with one record for every CDR3 protein. Of 700,000 to 850,000 distinct CDR3 sequences in the sample, about 37% were seen once. Sequencing was carried out using blood. All receptors come from a man in his late teens or twenties in good health.

This clonotype was detected a few times. This rearrangement joins TRBV12-3 or TRBV12-4 to TRBJ2-7, with TRBD1 identical over 10 bases. This CDR3 comprises 15 residues. The V segment lost 2 bases and the J segment 4 bases; nucleotides outside the gene matches: 5. The CDR3 DNA sequence: TGTGCCAGCAGTTTAAGGGGGACAGGGGAATACGAGCAGTACTTC. Its protein is CASSLRGTGEYEQYF.

This clonotype was seen at least ten times. The rearrangement uses TRBV6-2 or TRBV6-3 and TRBJ2-5; D gene uncertain. The CDR3 is 15 residues long. Germline V CDR1 and CDR2: MNHEY, SVGEGT. The germline V and J ends were trimmed by 6 bases and 5 bases, with 19 bases remaining between them. The CDR3 DNA reads TGTGCCAGCAGCCCCCGGGCATTAGGATATGAGACCCAGTACTTC. This translates into CASSPRALGYETQYF.

In its sample, this clonotype was seen a few times. This CDR3 reads CASSQVWDRGLISNQPQHF. The CDR3 DNA reads TGCGCCAGCAGCCAAGTTTGGGACAGGGGGCTGATAAGCAATCAGCCCCAGCATTTT. This chain links TRBV4-3 with TRBJ1-5; 12 bases match TRBD1. The CDR3 sequence is 19 residues long. CDR1 is LGHNA and CDR2 is YSLEER in the germline V gene. The V segment lost 1 base and the J segment 1 base; nucleotides outside the gene matches: 8.

There are a few counts of this clonotype. An end of the junction differs from the germline gene, which may be a read error. V gene TRBV29-1 combines with J gene TRBJ2-1; D is unresolved. Germline V gene sequence: CDR1 SQVTM, CDR2 ANQGSEA. CDR3 size: 11 residues. CDR3 in DNA: TGCGGCGTCGTCCTATCCAATGAGCAGTTCTTC. Its translation: CGVVLSNEQFF.

This clonotype occurred a few times. The V and J genes are TRBV20-1 and TRBJ1-2; D remains unclear. This CDR3 is built from 14 residues. Trimming took 2 bases from V and 8 from J, leaving 18 bases between them. The V gene's germline CDR1 is DFQATT and CDR2 SNEGSKA (reference sequence). CDR3: CSARMEVIYEGYTF. The CDR3 nucleotides read TGCAGTGCTAGAATGGAGGTGATCTATGAGGGCTACACCTTC.

Notes on this clonotype: A read error may produce the germline difference seen at one junction end. The V call is TRBV4-2, the J call TRBJ1-6; D call uncertain. In germline, CDR1 is LGHNA, CDR2 YNFKEQ. This CDR3 has 14 amino acids. Here the CDR3 DNA reads TGTGCCAGCGGCCAAGAAGGTACCGGTTCACCCCTCCACTTT. Protein: CASGQEGTGSPLHF.

The sample holds many counts of this clonotype. This chain connects TRBV3-1 to TRBJ2-3, with D uncertain. Trimming took off 0 bases at V and 3 bases at J, with 7 bases between the two ends. The CDR3 contains 14 residues. In germline, CDR1 is LGHDT, CDR2 YNNKEL (reference sequence). CDR3 nucleotide sequence: TGTGCCAGCAGCCAAGACGCTGGAACAGATACGCAGTATTTT. Its translation is CASSQDAGTDTQYF.

This chain joins TRBV14 and TRBJ1-5; D gene uncertain. The V end was cut by 4 bases, the J end by 11 bases, with 15 bases between. Germline assignment: CDR1 SGHDN and CDR2 FVKESK. The CDR3 is 13 residues long. The chain's CDR3 is CASSRDHAGAQHF. Written as DNA, the CDR3 is TGTGCCAGCAGCCGAGACCACGCCGGGGCCCAGCATTTT.

V is TRBV20-1 and J is TRBJ2-2, with TRBD2 matching 8 bases. Germline V lookup: CDR1 DFQATT, CDR2 SNEGSKA (reference sequence). CDR3 size: 15 residues. J lost 3 bases, V lost 1 base, and 4 bases had no gene match. The CDR3 region is CSARAGGIHTGELFF. The CDR3 DNA is TGCAGTGCTAGAGCGGGGGGGATTCACACCGGGGAGCTGTTTTTT.

This rearrangement joins TRBV7-2 to TRBJ2-1; D is unresolved. The CDR3 has 15 amino acids. Germline CDR1 is SGHTA and CDR2 is FQGNSA. V shed 0 bases and J shed 5 bases, with 11 bases lying between them. The CDR3 reads CASSLAGKGNNEQFF. CDR3 sequence (DNA): TGTGCCAGCAGCTTAGCGGGAAAGGGAAACAATGAGCAGTTCTTC.

The chain uses TRBV19 and TRBJ2-7, with 8 bases aligning to TRBD2. CDR3 length equals 14 residues. CDR1 is LNHDA and CDR2 is SQIVND in the germline V gene (reference sequence). V dropped 6 bases and J dropped 1; count of bases not matched to a gene: 5. The CDR3 coding sequence is TGTGCCAGTAGCCCGACTAGCGAGTCCTACGAGCAGTACTTC. This sequence encodes CASSPTSESYEQYF. The whole variable domain, filled in from reference TRBV19 and TRBJ2-7, reads DGGITQSPKYLFRKEGQNVTLSCEQNLNHDAMYWYRQDPGQGLRLIYYSQIVNDFQKGDIAEGYSVSREKKESFPLTVTSAQKNPTAFYLCASSPTSESYEQYFGPGTRLTVT.

The chain is built from TRBV5-1 and TRBJ2-5; the D gene is possibly TRBD1 (6 bases). The CDR3 length is 16 residues. Trimming took 4 bases from V and 11 from J, leaving 27 bases between them. The germline V gene encodes CDR1 SGHRS and CDR2 YFSETQ. CDR3: CASSVSGTRLTNEQYF. The CDR3 region has the DNA TGCGCCAGCAGCGTTTCCGGGACAAGACTCACCAATGAGCAGTACTTC.

The chain uses TRBV5-5 and TRBJ1-5; the match to TRBD1 covers 8 bases. The CDR3 is made up of 15 amino acids. Looked up from germline, CDR1 is SGHKS and CDR2 is YYEKEE (reference sequence). V was clipped by 4 bases and J by 5 bases; unmatched bases: 8. As DNA, the CDR3 is TGTGCCAGCAGCCTCCTGGACAGGGACGATCAGCCCCAGCATTTT. Translating it yields CASSLLDRDDQPQHF.

CDR3 bases: TGTGCCAGCAGATCTCCGGGAGGGGGGAACACTGAAGCTTTCTTT. This sequence encodes CASRSPGGGNTEAFF. The V gene is TRBV25-1, the J gene TRBJ1-1; D might be TRBD1 (6 bases). Trimming pared 6 bases from V and 1 base from J, leaving 15 bases between. Germline values: CDR1 MGHDK, CDR2 SYGVNS. This CDR3 has 15 amino acids.

The V and J genes are TRBV12-3 or TRBV12-4 and TRBJ1-5, with D unclear. The CDR3 loop spans 11 amino acids. V was pared by 6 bases and J by 11 bases, with 11 bases between. CDR3 amino acids: CASSRGPTQHF. In DNA form, the CDR3 reads TGTGCCAGCAGCCGCGGTCCGACCCAGCATTTT.

The genes are TRBV4-1 and TRBJ1-5; D is unclear. With 1 base removed from V and 7 bases from J, the gap between germline ends came to 14 bases. Germline CDR1 MGHRA, CDR2 YSYEKL. This CDR3 is 15 amino acids long. The CDR3 sequence is CASSQGPQDRQPQHF. In nucleotides, the CDR3 is TGCGCCAGCAGCCAAGGTCCCCAGGATAGGCAGCCCCAGCATTTT.

This clonotype was detected many times. The genes are TRBV9 and TRBJ2-3, with D possibly TRBD2 on 7 matching bases. The CDR3 runs 17 residues. V lost 6 bases, J lost 4 bases, and 24 bases lay in between. Germline V lookup: CDR1 SGDLS, CDR2 YYNGEE. In DNA form, the CDR3 reads TGTGCCAGCAAAGGGTTAGGCGGCGGGGGCACTTCAGATACGCAGTATTTT. Protein product: CASKGLGGGGTSDTQYF. The whole variable domain, remainder taken from reference TRBV9 and TRBJ2-3, is DSGVTQTPKHLITATGQRVTLRCSPRSGDLSVYWYQQSLDQGLQFLIQYYNGEERAKGNILERFSAQQFPDLHSELNLSSLELGDSALYFCASKGLGGGGTSDTQYFGPGTRLTVL.

This clonotype was seen more than once but under ten times. The chain carries TRBV6-6 and TRBJ2-5; D might be TRBD2 (6 bases). Trimming shortened V by 0 bases and J by 4 bases, and 12 bases separated the two germline ends. CDR3 length equals 15 residues. The germline V gene encodes CDR1 MNHNY and CDR2 SVGAGI (reference sequence). The CDR3 DNA is TGTGCCAGCAGTTACTCGTGGGGGGAAGTAGAGACCCAGTACTTC. Translated: CASSYSWGEVETQYF.

Concerning this clonotype: This sequence may be a read error, since a much larger clone differs from it by one base. This chain joins TRBV20-1 and TRBJ2-7; TRBD2 is a possible D gene (6 bases). This CDR3 comprises 14 residues. Germline CDR1 is DFQATT and CDR2 is SNEGSKA (reference sequence). With 6 bases removed from V and 7 bases from J, the gap between germline ends came to 22 bases. The chain's CDR3 is CSALRDAAYNEQYF. The CDR3 nucleotides are TGCAGTGCCCTGCGGGACGCCGCCTACAATGAGCAGTACTTC.